This TCR beta chain was identified in a study of cytomegalovirus exposure and HLA in healthy donors. At the level of the study: Inside one of the first data releases sat around 85 million unique TCRs taken from HLA-typed donors. Of several hundred genotyped donors, roughly 86% clustered with self-reported Caucasian donors.

Germline CDR1 reads SGHNT; CDR2 reads YENEEA. The CDR3 spans 14 residues. Trimming cost V 3 bases and J 6 bases; bases outside gene matches: 4. Primers: 60 Vbeta forward and 13 Jbeta reverse. Clones were read by immunoSEQ multiplex PCR, and TCRdb kept only the in-frame ones, dropping some. The data contain about 260,000 clones, roughly 70% of them singletons. The sequenced sample consisted of PBMCs. The receptor's source is a female donor in good health and CMV-seronegative. The chain has TRBV11-3 and TRBJ2-2; 7 bases agree with TRBD2. The CDR3 here is CASSLGGEPGELFF. The CDR3 DNA reads TGTGCCAGCAGCTTGGGGGGGGAGCCCGGGGAGCTGTTTTTT.